This T cell receptor beta chain was sequenced in a study of T cell changes during pregnancy in multiple sclerosis. Produced via immunoSEQ multiplex PCR; TCRdb's table is partial and in-frame only. The table lists roughly 52,000 clones, 90% to 95% of them singletons, with 3.5% in the top ten. CDR3 length: 12 amino acids. With 9 bases clipped from V and 4 bases from J, the junction kept 3 bases outside the gene matches. The germline CDR1 and CDR2 sequences are MNHEY and SMNVEV (reference sequence). The sequence derives from a female donor with multiple sclerosis, enrolled in a pregnancy study. The chain combines TRBV27 with TRBJ2-7; 10 bases match TRBD2. The source material was CD8+ T cells from peripheral blood mononuclear cells, sampled in the third trimester of pregnancy. DNA of the CDR3: TGTGCCAGTAGGACTAGCGGTTACGAGCAGTACTTC. It codes for CASRTSGYEQYF.